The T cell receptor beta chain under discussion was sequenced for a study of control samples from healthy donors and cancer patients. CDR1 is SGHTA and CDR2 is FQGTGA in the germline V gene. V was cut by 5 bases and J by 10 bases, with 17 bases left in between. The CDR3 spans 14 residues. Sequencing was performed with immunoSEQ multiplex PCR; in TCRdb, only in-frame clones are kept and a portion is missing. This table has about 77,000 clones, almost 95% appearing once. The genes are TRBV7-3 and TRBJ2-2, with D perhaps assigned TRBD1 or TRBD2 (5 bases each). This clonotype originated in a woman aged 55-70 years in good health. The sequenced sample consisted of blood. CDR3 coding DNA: TGTGCCAGCAGCCCGAACCTGGGACCTCCGGAGCTGTTTTTT. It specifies CASSPNLGPPELFF.